The 11 T cell receptor beta chains below were found in one sample sequenced in a study of blood T cell repertoires in COVID-19. Here immunoSEQ multiplex PCR was the method, and the copy in TCRdb shows in-frame clones only, minus some. The sample includes 400,000 or so clones, 70% to 90% of them seen just once. Sequenced: peripheral blood. The receptors derive from a man between 18 and 35 years old with COVID-19, enrolled during active disease.

The chain links TRBV19 to TRBJ2-4, with D perhaps matching TRBD1 (5 bases). There are 13 residues in the CDR3. V was clipped by 7 bases and J by 6 bases, with 13 bases between them. CDR1 is LNHDA, CDR2 SQIVND, per germline (reference sequence). CDR3 in amino acids: CASKGQGRNIQYF. Written as DNA, the CDR3 is TGTGCCAGTAAGGGGCAGGGAAGAAACATTCAGTACTTC.

CDR3 in DNA: TGTGCCAGCAGTTCACTACCGGGCCGGGGGAGGAATACGCAGTATTTT. Amino acids: CASSSLPGRGRNTQYF. The chain couples TRBV27 to TRBJ2-3, with a possible D match to TRBD2 (6 bases). CDR3 length: 16 amino acids. Germline V CDR1 and CDR2: MNHEY, SMNVEV (reference sequence). Trimming left V 4 bases short and J 7 bases short, with 21 bases between.

This clone was found once. The J gene is TRBJ2-1, the V gene TRBV19; TRBD1 matches 7 bases. The V gene's germline CDR1 is LNHDA and CDR2 SQIVND (reference sequence). CDR3 size: 13 residues. Unmatched junction bases numbered 14, after V lost 7 bases and J lost 14 bases. CDR3 sequence (DNA): TGTGCCAGTACCCTCGGGGCTCAGGGGGTCGAGTTCTTC. Protein product: CASTLGAQGVEFF.

V is TRBV5-1 and J is TRBJ1-4; 8 bases are shared with TRBD1. The CDR3 is 16 amino acids. CDR1 is SGHRS and CDR2 is YFSETQ in the germline V gene. Trimming took 4 bases from V and 5 from J; bases not matched to a gene: 10. The chain's CDR3 is CASSRDRSGGNEKLFF. CDR3 coding DNA: TGCGCCAGCAGCCGGGACAGGAGCGGAGGGAATGAAAAACTGTTTTTT.

The chain joins TRBV27 to TRBJ1-2, with 10 bases identical to TRBD1. The CDR3 is 16 amino acids. V lost 5 bases to trimming and J lost 4 bases; unmatched junction nucleotides: 10. Germline values: CDR1 MNHEY, CDR2 SMNVEV (reference sequence). The CDR3 nucleotides are TGTGCCAGCAGTGGACCGGGACAGGGGTCGCCCTATGGCTACACCTTC. Its translation: CASSGPGQGSPYGYTF.

The chain links TRBV15 to TRBJ1-3; D uncertain. Germline V gene lookup returns CDR1 LNHNV and CDR2 YYDKDF (reference sequence). The CDR3 is 15 amino acids. The ends were cut back, 0 bases at V and 2 bases at J, with 8 bases in the middle. DNA for the CDR3: TGTGCCACCAGCAGAGATCCCGGGGCTGGAAACACCATATATTTT. Translated: CATSRDPGAGNTIYF.

This clone was picked up one time. This chain joins TRBV19 and TRBJ2-2; 7 nucleotides line up with TRBD2. V dropped 3 bases and J dropped 4; count of bases not matched to a gene: 2. Per germline, CDR1 LNHDA and CDR2 SQIVND (reference sequence). The CDR3 sequence is 14 residues long. In DNA, the CDR3 is TGTGCCAGTAGTATCCTAGCGGTCACCGGGGAGCTGTTTTTT. This gives the protein CASSILAVTGELFF.

The chain has TRBV5-1 and TRBJ2-3; 8 positions match TRBD2. Germline CDR1 reads SGHRS; CDR2 reads YFSETQ. The CDR3 runs 15 residues. Germline trimming cut 6 bases from V and 2 bases from J; bases unmatched to any gene: 8. CDR3 residues: CASTYERELTDTQYF. CDR3 in DNA: TGCGCCAGCACCTATGAGCGGGAGCTCACAGATACGCAGTATTTT. Full variable domain (rest looked up from reference TRBV5-1 and TRBJ2-3): KAGVTQTPRYLIKTRGQQVTLSCSPISGHRSVSWYQQTPGQGLQFLFEYFSETQRNKGNFPGRFSGRQFSNSRSEMNVSTLELGDSALYLCASTYERELTDTQYFGPGTRLTVL.

V is TRBV27 and J is TRBJ1-2; no definite D call. The germline V gene encodes CDR1 MNHEY and CDR2 SMNVEV (reference sequence). V was pared by 4 bases and J by 8 bases, with 17 bases between. CDR3 length equals 14 residues. CDR3 DNA: TGTGCCAGCAGTTCCCTTAGGAGGGCGGGGGGCTACACCTTC. This gives the protein CASSSLRRAGGYTF.

The chain carries TRBV5-1 and TRBJ2-7, with 7 bases identical to TRBD2. The CDR3 consists of 14 residues. Germline-derived CDR1 and CDR2 are SGHRS and YFSETQ. Unmatched junction bases numbered 4, after V lost 3 bases and J lost 1 base. DNA of the CDR3: TGCGCCAGCAGCTCCGGCGGGGGATCCTACGAGCAGTACTTC. Its translation is CASSSGGGSYEQYF.

The V and J genes are TRBV6-5 and TRBJ2-7, with D uncertain. Germline V gene sequence: CDR1 MNHEY, CDR2 SVGAGI. V gave up 6 bases and J gave up 0 bases, with 12 bases separating them. The CDR3 has 14 residues. The DNA for the CDR3 is TGTGCCAGCAGCAGAGAACGGAGCTCCTACGAGCAGTACTTC. Its translation: CASSRERSSYEQYF.